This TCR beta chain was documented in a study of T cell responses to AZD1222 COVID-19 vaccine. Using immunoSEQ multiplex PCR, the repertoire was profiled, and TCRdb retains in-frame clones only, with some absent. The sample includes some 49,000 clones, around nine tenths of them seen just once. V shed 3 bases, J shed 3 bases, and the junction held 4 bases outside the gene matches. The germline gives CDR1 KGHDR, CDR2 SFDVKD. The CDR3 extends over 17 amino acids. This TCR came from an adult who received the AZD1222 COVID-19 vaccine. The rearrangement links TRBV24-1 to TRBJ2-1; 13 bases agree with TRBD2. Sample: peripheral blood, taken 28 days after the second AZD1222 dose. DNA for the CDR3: TGTGCCACCAGTGATAGCTGGACTAGCGGGAGCTACAATGAGCAGTTCTTC. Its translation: CATSDSWTSGSYNEQFF.